The entry that follows covers one T cell receptor (beta chain) sequence. Its antigen remains unknown. This sample was included in a study of blood T cells in healthy people across ages. About the study: Capture via template switching afforded approximately one barcoded beta molecule per two T cells.

Study-wide results and caveats: Compared with aged donors, long-lived donors showed fewer expanded clones, suggesting selection. A strong correlation was found between TCR beta diversity and the percentage of naive T cells.

Primers used in a second PCR of roughly 6 to 12 cycles were a sample-barcoded 5' primer and a J-beta primer mix. MiXCR, run by TCRdb on the 5' RACE reads, gives a single entry per CDR3 protein. The sample holds hundreds of thousands of distinct CDR3 sequences, around 42% seen once. This CDR3 contains 14 residues. Germline CDR1 and CDR2: LNHDA and SQIVND (reference sequence). V lost 7 bases, J lost 0 bases, and 5 bases stayed unmatched. V is TRBV19 and J is TRBJ2-5, with TRBD1 matching over 7 bases. Sequenced: blood. The receptor's source is a man in his sixties in good health. The CDR3 DNA reads TGTGCCAGTACCCGGACAGGCAACCAAGAGACCCAGTACTTC. Translating gives CASTRTGNQETQYF.